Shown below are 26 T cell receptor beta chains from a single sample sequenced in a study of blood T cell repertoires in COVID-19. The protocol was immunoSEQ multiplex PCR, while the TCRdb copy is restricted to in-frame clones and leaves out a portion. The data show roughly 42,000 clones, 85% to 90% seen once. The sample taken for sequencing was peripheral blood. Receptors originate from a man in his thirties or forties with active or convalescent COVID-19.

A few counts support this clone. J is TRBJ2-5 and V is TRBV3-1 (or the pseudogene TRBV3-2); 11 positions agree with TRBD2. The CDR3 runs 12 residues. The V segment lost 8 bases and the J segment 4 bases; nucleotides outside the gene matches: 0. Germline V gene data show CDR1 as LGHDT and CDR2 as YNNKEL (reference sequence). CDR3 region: CASGLAGETQYF. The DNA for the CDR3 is TGTGCCAGCGGACTAGCGGGAGAGACCCAGTACTTC.

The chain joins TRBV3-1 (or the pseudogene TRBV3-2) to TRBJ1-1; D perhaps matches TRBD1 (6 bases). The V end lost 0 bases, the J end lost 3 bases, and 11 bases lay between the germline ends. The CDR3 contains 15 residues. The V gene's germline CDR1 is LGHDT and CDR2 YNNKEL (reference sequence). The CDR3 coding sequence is TGTGCCAGCAGCCAAGATATGCAGGGGCACACTGAAGCTTTCTTT. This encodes CASSQDMQGHTEAFF.

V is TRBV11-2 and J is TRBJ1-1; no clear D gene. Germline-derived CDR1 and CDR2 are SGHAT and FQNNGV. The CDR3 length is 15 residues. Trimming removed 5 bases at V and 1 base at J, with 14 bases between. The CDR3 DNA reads TGTGCCAGCAGCATGAGGGCCGGCAGGAACACTGAAGCTTTCTTT. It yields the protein CASSMRAGRNTEAFF.

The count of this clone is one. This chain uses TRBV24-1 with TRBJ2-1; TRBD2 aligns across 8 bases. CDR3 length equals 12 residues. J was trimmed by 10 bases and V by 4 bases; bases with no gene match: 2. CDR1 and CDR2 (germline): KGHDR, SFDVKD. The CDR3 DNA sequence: TGTGCCACCAGTGAACCGGGAGGGGAGCAGTTCTTC. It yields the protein CATSEPGGEQFF.

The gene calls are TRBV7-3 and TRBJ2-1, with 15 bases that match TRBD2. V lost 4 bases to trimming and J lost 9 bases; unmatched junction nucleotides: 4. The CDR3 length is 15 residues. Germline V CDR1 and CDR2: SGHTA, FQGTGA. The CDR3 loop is CASSSGLAGGGEQFF. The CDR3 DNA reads TGTGCCAGCAGCTCCGGACTAGCGGGAGGGGGTGAGCAGTTCTTC. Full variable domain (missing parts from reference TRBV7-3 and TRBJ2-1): GAGVSQTPSNKVTEKGKYVELRCDPISGHTALYWYRQSLGQGPEFLIYFQGTGAADDSGLPNDRFFAVRPEGSVSTLKIQRTERGDSAVYLCASSSGLAGGGEQFFGPGTRLTVL.

The CDR3 loop is CASSFRYQQPQHF. The CDR3, as DNA: TGTGCCAGCAGTTTTCGGTATCAACAGCCCCAGCATTTT. The rearrangement uses TRBV27 and TRBJ1-5; the D is unclear. The V gene's germline CDR1 is MNHEY and CDR2 SMNVEV (reference sequence). The V end was cut by 3 bases, the J end by 7 bases, with 10 bases between. This CDR3 contains 13 residues.

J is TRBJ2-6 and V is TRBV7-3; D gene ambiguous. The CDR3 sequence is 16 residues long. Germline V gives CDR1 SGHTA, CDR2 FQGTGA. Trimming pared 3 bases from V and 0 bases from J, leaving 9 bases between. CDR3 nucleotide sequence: TGTGCCAGCAGCTTGGGCGTGTTCTCTGGGGCCAACGTCCTGACTTTC. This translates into CASSLGVFSGANVLTF.

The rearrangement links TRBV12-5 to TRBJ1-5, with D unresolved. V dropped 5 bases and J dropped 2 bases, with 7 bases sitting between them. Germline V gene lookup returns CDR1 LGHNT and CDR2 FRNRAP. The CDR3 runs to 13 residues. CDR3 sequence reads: CASGPSGNQPQHF. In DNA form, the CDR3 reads TGTGCTAGTGGTCCTAGTGGCAATCAGCCCCAGCATTTT.

The CDR3 region is CASSPRGQGAEGYTF. The CDR3 region has the DNA TGTGCCAGCTCACCAAGGGGACAGGGGGCGGAAGGCTACACCTTC. This chain connects TRBV18 to TRBJ1-2; 12 bases fit TRBD1. J was trimmed by 8 bases and V by 2 bases; bases with no gene match: 6. Germline-derived CDR1 and CDR2 are KGHSH and LQKENI. CDR3 length equals 15 residues.

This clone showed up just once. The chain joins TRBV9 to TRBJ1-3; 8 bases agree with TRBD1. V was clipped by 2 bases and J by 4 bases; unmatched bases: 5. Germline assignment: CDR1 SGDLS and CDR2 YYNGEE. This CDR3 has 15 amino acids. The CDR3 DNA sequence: TGTGCCAGCAGCGTCCGGACAGGGCTCGGAAACACCATATATTTT. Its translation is CASSVRTGLGNTIYF.

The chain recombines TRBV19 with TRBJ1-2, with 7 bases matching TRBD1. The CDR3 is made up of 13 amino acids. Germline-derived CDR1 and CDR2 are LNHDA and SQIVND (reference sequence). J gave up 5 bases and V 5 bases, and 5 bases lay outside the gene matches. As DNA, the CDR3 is TGTGCCAGTAGTGACGGGACAGAGTATGGCTACACCTTC. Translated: CASSDGTEYGYTF.

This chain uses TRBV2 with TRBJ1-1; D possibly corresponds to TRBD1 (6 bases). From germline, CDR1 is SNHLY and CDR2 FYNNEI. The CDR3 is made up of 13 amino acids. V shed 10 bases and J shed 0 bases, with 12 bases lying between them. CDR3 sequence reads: CATSGHLNTEAFF. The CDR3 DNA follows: TGTGCCACCTCGGGACACTTGAACACTGAAGCTTTCTTT.

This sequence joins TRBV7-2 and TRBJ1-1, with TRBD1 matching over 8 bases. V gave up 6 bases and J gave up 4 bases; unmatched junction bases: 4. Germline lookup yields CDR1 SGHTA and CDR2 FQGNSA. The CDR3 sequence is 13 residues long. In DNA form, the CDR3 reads TGTGCCAGCAGGATTCAGGGGGCCACTGAAGCTTTCTTT. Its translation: CASRIQGATEAFF.

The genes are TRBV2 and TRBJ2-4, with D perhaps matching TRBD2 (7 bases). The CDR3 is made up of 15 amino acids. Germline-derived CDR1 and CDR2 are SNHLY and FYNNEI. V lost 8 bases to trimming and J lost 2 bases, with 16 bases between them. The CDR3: CASGDVRGPKNIQYF. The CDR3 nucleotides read TGTGCCAGCGGGGACGTGCGGGGGCCCAAAAACATTCAGTACTTC.

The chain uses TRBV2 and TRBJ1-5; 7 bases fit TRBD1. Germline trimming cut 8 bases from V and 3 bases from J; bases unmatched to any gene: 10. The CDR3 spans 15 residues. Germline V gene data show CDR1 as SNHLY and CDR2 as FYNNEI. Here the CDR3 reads CASEARDSLNQPQHF. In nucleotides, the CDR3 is TGTGCCAGCGAAGCCCGGGACAGTCTCAATCAGCCCCAGCATTTT.

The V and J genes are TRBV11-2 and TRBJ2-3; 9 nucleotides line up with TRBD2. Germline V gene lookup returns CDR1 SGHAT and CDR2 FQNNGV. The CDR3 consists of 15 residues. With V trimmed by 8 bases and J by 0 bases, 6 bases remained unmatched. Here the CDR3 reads CASGPLAGSTDTQYF. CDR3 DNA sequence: TGTGCCAGCGGACCCCTAGCGGGAAGCACAGATACGCAGTATTTT.

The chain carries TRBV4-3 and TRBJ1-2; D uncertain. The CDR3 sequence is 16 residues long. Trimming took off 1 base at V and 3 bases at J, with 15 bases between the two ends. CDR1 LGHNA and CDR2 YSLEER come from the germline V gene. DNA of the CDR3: TGCGCCAGCAGCCAAGGGGTACTGGGCGTTTACTATGGCTACACCTTC. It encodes CASSQGVLGVYYGYTF.

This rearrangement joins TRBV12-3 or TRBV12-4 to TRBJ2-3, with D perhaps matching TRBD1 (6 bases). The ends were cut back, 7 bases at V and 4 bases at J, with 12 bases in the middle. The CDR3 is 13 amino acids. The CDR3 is CASNGQPADTQYF. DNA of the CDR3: TGTGCCAGCAATGGACAGCCCGCAGATACGCAGTATTTT.

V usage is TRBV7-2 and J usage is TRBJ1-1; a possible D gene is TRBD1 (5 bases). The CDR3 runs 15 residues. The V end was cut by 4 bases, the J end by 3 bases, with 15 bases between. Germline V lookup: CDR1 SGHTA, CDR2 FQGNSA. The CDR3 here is CASSYRIWGDTEAFF. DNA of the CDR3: TGTGCCAGCAGCTACCGCATTTGGGGGGACACTGAAGCTTTCTTT.

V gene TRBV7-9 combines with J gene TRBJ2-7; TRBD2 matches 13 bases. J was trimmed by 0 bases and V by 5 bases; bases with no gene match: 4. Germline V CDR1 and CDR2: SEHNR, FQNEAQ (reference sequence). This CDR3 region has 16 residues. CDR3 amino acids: CASSVGTSGASYEQYF. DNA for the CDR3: TGTGCCAGCAGCGTCGGGACTAGCGGGGCCTCCTACGAGCAGTACTTC. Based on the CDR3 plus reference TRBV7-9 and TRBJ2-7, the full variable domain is DTGVSQNPRHKITKRGQNVTFRCDPISEHNRLYWYRQTLGQGPEFLTYFQNEAQLEKSRLLSDRFSAERPKGSFSTLEIQRTEQGDSAMYLCASSVGTSGASYEQYFGPGTRLTVT.

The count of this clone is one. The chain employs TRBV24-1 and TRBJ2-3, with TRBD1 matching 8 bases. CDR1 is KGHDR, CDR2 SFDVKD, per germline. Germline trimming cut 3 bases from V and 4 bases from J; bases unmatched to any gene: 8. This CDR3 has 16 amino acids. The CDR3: CATSDPGQGGSDTQYF. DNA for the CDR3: TGTGCCACCAGTGATCCTGGACAGGGAGGATCAGATACGCAGTATTTT.

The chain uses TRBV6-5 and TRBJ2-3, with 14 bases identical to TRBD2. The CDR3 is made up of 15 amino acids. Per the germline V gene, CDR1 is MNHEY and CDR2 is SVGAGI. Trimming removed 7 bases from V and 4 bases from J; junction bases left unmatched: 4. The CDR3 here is CASKGLAGAADTQYF. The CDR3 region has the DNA TGTGCCAGCAAGGGACTAGCGGGAGCGGCAGATACGCAGTATTTT.

Written as DNA, the CDR3 is TGTGCCAGCAGCCCCTCGGGACTAGCCTACGAGCAGTACTTC. This codes for CASSPSGLAYEQYF. The gene calls are TRBV3-1 (or the pseudogene TRBV3-2) and TRBJ2-7, with 8 bases that match TRBD2. The germline gives CDR1 LGHDT, CDR2 YNNKEL (reference sequence). Trimming took 4 bases from V and 2 from J; bases not matched to a gene: 4. The CDR3 has 14 residues.

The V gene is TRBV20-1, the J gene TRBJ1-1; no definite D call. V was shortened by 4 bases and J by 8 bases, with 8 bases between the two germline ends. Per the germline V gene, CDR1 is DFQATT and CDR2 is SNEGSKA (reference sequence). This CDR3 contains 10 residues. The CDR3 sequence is CSAILREAFF. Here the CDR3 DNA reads TGCAGTGCTATTCTCAGGGAAGCTTTCTTT.

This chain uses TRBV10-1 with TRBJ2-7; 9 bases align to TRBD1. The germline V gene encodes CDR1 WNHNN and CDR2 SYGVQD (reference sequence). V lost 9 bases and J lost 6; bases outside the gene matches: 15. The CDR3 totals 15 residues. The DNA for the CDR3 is TGCGCCAGTACACTCCCCGGGACAGGGTCGGTCGAGCAGTACGTC. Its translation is CASTLPGTGSVEQYV.

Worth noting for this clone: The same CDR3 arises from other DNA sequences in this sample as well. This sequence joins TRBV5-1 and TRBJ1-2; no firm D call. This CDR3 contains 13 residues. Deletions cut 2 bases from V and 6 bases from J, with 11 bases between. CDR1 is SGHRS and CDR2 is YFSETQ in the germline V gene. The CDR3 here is CASSFGRGDGYTF. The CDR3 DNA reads TGCGCCAGCAGCTTCGGACGCGGGGATGGCTACACCTTC. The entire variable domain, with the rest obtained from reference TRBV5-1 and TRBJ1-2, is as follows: KAGVTQTPRYLIKTRGQQVTLSCSPISGHRSVSWYQQTPGQGLQFLFEYFSETQRNKGNFPGRFSGRQFSNSRSEMNVSTLELGDSALYLCASSFGRGDGYTFGSGTRLTVV.